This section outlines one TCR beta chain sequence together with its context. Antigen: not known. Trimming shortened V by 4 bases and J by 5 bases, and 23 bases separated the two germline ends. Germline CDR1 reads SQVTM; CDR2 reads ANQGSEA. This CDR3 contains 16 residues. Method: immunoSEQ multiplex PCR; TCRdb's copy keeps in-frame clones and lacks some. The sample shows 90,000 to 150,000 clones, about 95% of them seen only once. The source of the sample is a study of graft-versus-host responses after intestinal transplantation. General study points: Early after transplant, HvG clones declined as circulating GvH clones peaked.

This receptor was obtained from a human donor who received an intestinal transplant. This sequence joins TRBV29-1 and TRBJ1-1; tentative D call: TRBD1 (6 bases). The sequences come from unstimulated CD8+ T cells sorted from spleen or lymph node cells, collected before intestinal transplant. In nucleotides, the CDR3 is TGCAGCGTTGCACGGCTCGCGAACAGGGCGAGTACTGAAGCTTTCTTT. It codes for CSVARLANRASTEAFF.